Described below is a single T cell receptor beta chain sequence and its context. The antigen is unknown. This sample is drawn from a study of CD8+ T cells in alopecia areata. Regarding the study as a whole: Compared with normal scalp, lesional scalp had higher clonality and more expanded CD8+ clones.

This CDR3 has 13 residues. Per germline, CDR1 SGHRS and CDR2 YFSETQ. V was clipped by 9 bases and J by 8 bases, with 20 bases between them. The sequencing template was cDNA reverse transcribed from extracted RNA. Sequencing was performed with immunoSEQ multiplex PCR; in TCRdb, only in-frame clones are kept and a portion is missing. The data hold around 210,000 clones, with roughly three fifths observed a single time. This chain joins TRBV5-1 and TRBJ1-2; tentative D call: TRBD1 (6 bases). Sample: CD8+ T cells sorted from blood. This receptor was taken from a human donor in good health. The CDR3 region has the DNA TGCGCCACTAGCCAAGGGGGGGCGGAAGGCTACACCTTC. This codes for CATSQGGAEGYTF.